This T cell receptor beta chain came from a study of Ad26.COV2.S vaccination and SARS-CoV-2 variants. Turning to the study itself: Enrollment placed the donor in the COV1001 Ad26.COV2.S trial arm.

The table came from immunoSEQ multiplex PCR; TCRdb's copy has only in-frame clones and leaves some out. The sample consists of roughly 400,000 clones, around 92% of them appearing once. Treatment of the sample: about 20 received Ad26.COV2.S at low or high dose, single or two shots; roughly five received placebo; per-sample allocation not given. The samples date from day 63 after the first vaccine or placebo injection. Within Boston, the person who donated was an adult of 18-55 years. The V end lost 5 bases, the J end lost 2 bases, and 12 bases lay between the germline ends. The CDR3 has 14 residues. Germline-derived CDR1 and CDR2 are MNHEY and SVGEGT.

V usage is TRBV6-2 or TRBV6-3 and J usage is TRBJ2-5, with a tentative D call TRBD1 (5 bases). The sequence was collected from a person between 18 and 65 years old who received the Ad26.COV2.S COVID-19 vaccine or a placebo. The sample here was peripheral blood, taken in a trial of Ad26.COV2.S vaccine versus placebo. CDR3 amino acids: CASSRDRIQETQYF. In nucleotides, the CDR3 is TGTGCCAGCAGTCGCGACAGAATACAAGAGACCCAGTACTTC.